This T cell receptor beta chain was found in a study of T cells expressing NK-cell markers (dated by TCRdb to 2019 to 2021). Regarding the research as a whole: Fewer than ten donors provided sorted CD3+CD56+NKG2C+, CD3+CD56+NKG2C- and CD3+CD56-NKG2C+ T-cell subsets, whose TCR beta-chain repertoires were profiled. The study sequenced eight donors, all healthy volunteers chosen at random: three men and five women. Among the eight sequenced donors, seven were HCMV-seropositive and one was HCMV-seronegative. The libraries were sequenced on Illumina HiSeq 2000/2500, MiSeq or NextSeq, producing 2 x 150 bp reads.

The investigation overall reported the following: Whether the expanded NKG2C-expressing T cell clones were specific for HCMV antigens was left unclear. Those dominant clonotypes were again the most abundant among CD3+CD56-NKG2C+ cells in a few donors, at roughly 25-60.1%. In several donors, the dominant CD3+CD56+NKG2C+ clonotypes were among the top 10 CD8+ clonotypes and accounted for roughly 1.0-8% of CD8+ T cells.

The instrument given in TCRdb is Illumina HiSeq 2000. 5'RACE template switching, by which a universal primer site and unique molecular identifiers were added, was used to make TCR beta cDNA libraries. Synthesis of cDNA was primed from the TCR beta constant segment and was followed by two consecutive PCR amplification steps. Regarding the original processing steps: Reads were demultiplexed and grouped by UMI with MIGEC, and clonotypes were assembled and quantified with MiTCR. To exclude erroneous sequences, only TCR cDNA sequences supported by at least two reads were retained. The tcR package was used for downstream repertoire analysis, and clonotypes were matched between fractions using CDR3 nucleotide sequence together with V segment. Antigen specificity was annotated against VDJdb with VDJmatch, allowing one amino acid substitution in CDR3. Each CDR3 protein sequence appears as one entry after TCRdb reprocessed the reads, and no DNA is included. It is TCRdb's table, rather than the study itself, that gives the V and J calls and clone size. The table for this sample shows 440,000 or so distinct CDR3 sequences. Jointly, the top ten make up 7.3% of the sample.

HCMV serostatus was determined by detecting HCMV-specific IgG in serum with a commercial ELISA kit. Ficoll density gradient centrifugation was used to isolate peripheral blood mononuclear cells from blood. Turning to this clonotype: Its antigen is unknown.

The receptor was isolated from a woman between 18 and 70 years old in good health. Sequencing was carried out using blood T cells: a sorted CD56 or NKG2C T cell subset, CD4+ or CD8+ T cells, or bulk PBMC T cells (not recorded which).

The CDR3 protein is CASSQQGSYGYTF. The rearrangement joined TRBV6-1 to TRBJ1-2; TCRdb lists TRBD1, though no DNA is available to test this call. The CDR3 holds 13 amino acids from the cysteine to the phenylalanine. No DNA accompanies this entry. According to the germline V gene, CDR1 reads MNHNS and CDR2 reads SASEGT.